This T cell receptor beta chain was obtained from a study of blood T cells in healthy people across ages. Findings and caveats of the study: The study could not conclusively compare naive and antigen-experienced cells, given its unsorted PBMCs. Older individuals had lower TCR beta diversity per million T cells (the decline was roughly linear). It was the long-lived donors that had more naive CD4+ cells and higher diversity than aged donors.

Together with a sample-barcoded 5' primer, a J-beta primer mix was included in a second PCR lasting roughly 6 to 12 cycles. TCRdb processed the 5' RACE reads anew with MiXCR; each CDR3 protein has one entry. The sample gives approximately 940,000 distinct CDR3 sequences, roughly 52% of which show up once; roughly an eighth is in the top ten. The CDR3 has 14 residues. V gave up 5 bases and J gave up 7 bases, with 17 bases separating them. The sample holds a few counts of this clonotype. Its antigen remains unidentified. What was sequenced was blood. This clonotype originated in a man aged 25-45 years in good health. The chain joins TRBV12-3 or TRBV12-4 to TRBJ1-2; tentatively, D is TRBD1 (5 bases). The CDR3 sequence is CASSDSGREAGYTF. The CDR3 nucleotides are TGTGCCAGCAGTGACTCGGGCAGGGAAGCTGGCTACACCTTC.